One sample yielded the 5 T cell receptor beta chains listed below, sequenced in a study of T cell responses to AZD1222 COVID-19 vaccine. TCRdb's copy holds only in-frame clones and misses some; the assay was immunoSEQ multiplex PCR. Of about 85,000 clones listed, approximately 88% are singletons. Here the sequenced sample was peripheral blood, taken on day 0 of AZD1222 vaccination. These receptors all come from an adult in good health.

The chain carries TRBV5-8 and TRBJ1-5; the D is unclear. Germline V gene sequence: CDR1 SGHTS, CDR2 YDEGEE. V lost 0 bases, J lost 0 bases, and 1 base lay in between. This CDR3 has 13 residues. The DNA of the CDR3 is TGTGCCAGCAGCTTGGATAGCAATCAGCCCCAGCATTTT. Translating gives CASSLDSNQPQHF.

This rearrangement joins TRBV4-1 to TRBJ1-5; D is undetermined. The ends were cut back, 2 bases at V and 1 base at J, with 12 bases in the middle. The germline V gene encodes CDR1 MGHRA and CDR2 YSYEKL. This CDR3 has 16 residues. CDR3 coding DNA: TGCGCCAGCAGCCAACGGGATATAGAAAGCAATCAGCCCCAGCATTTT. Protein sequence: CASSQRDIESNQPQHF.

The chain links TRBV5-4 to TRBJ2-1, with TRBD2 identical over 7 bases. This CDR3 has 15 amino acids. Unmatched junction bases numbered 5, after V lost 0 bases and J lost 5 bases. Germline V gene data show CDR1 as SGHNT and CDR2 as YYREEE (reference sequence). CDR3 sequence reads: CASSLGLAVHNEQFF. The CDR3 coding sequence is TGTGCCAGCAGCTTGGGTCTAGCGGTTCACAATGAGCAGTTCTTC.

The chain employs TRBV29-1 and TRBJ2-1, with 8 nucleotides matching TRBD2. CDR1 and CDR2 (germline): SQVTM, ANQGSEA. Trimming cost V 5 bases and J 6 bases; bases outside gene matches: 9. This CDR3 region has 14 residues. CDR3 in DNA: TGCAGCGTTTTGGGACTAGAATTAGGCAATGAGCAGTTCTTC. It codes for CSVLGLELGNEQFF.

The chain joins TRBV18 to TRBJ2-1; 7 bases are a match to TRBD2. CDR3 length: 18 residues. Losses at the gene ends were 5 bases for V and 4 bases for J; bases not matched to a gene: 17. The germline V gene encodes CDR1 KGHSH and CDR2 LQKENI. The CDR3 DNA follows: TGTGCCAGCTCATATAATCCTAGCGGTGGGGTCTTTTACAATGAGCAGTTCTTC. This sequence encodes CASSYNPSGGVFYNEQFF.